Listed below are T cell receptor beta chains from one sample, sequenced in a study of cytomegalovirus exposure and HLA in healthy donors. TCRdb keeps only in-frame clones here, not all; method: immunoSEQ multiplex PCR. In the table there are more than 95,000 clones, about 76% of which are singletons. Specimen: PBMCs. Every receptor here comes from a woman aged 55-69 years in good health and CMV-seropositive. CDR3s include the opening cysteine and the closing phenylalanine or tryptophan. The order of the fields is D gene, V gene, clone size, J gene, CDR3 protein, CDR3 DNA. D genes are given only for firm matches. Size values are once, few and many counts, or a class for expanded clones, and some rows have none.

NA	TRBV11-2	NA	TRBJ1-2	CASSVQQGDGYTF	TGTGCCAGCAGCGTCCAACAGGGTGATGGCTACACCTTC
NA	TRBV6-5	NA	TRBJ1-1	CASSYETGLPRTEAFF	TGTGCCAGCAGTTACGAGACAGGTCTCCCGAGGACTGAAGCTTTCTTT
NA	TRBV30	NA	TRBJ2-1	CAWSRGNEQFF	TGTGCCTGGAGTAGGGGAAATGAGCAGTTCTTC
TRBD1	TRBV7-2	NA	TRBJ1-2	CASRSQGVASIGGYTF	TGTGCCAGCAGATCACAGGGGGTCGCCTCTATAGGTGGCTACACCTTC
TRBD1	TRBV6-6	NA	TRBJ1-5	CASSLRTGSEPQHF	TGTGCCAGCAGTTTAAGGACAGGGAGTGAACCCCAGCATTTT
NA	TRBV5-6	NA	TRBJ2-7	CASSLERQPSYGQYF	TGTGCCAGCAGCTTGGAGCGGCAGCCCTCCTACGGGCAGTACTTC
NA	TRBV30	NA	TRBJ1-2	CALTGVLSGYTF	TGTGCCTTGACAGGAGTTCTGAGTGGCTACACCTTC
NA	TRBV23-1	few	TRBJ1-2	CALRYGYTF	TGCGCCCTGCGGTATGGCTACACCTTC
NA	TRBV5-4	NA	TRBJ1-1	CASSSGGGRVRTEAFF	TGTGCCAGCAGCTCCGGTGGAGGGAGGGTCCGCACTGAAGCTTTCTTT
TRBD1	TRBV30	NA	TRBJ1-2	CAWSVVGRGQWNYGYTF	TGTGCCTGGAGTGTGGTCGGCAGGGGGCAGTGGAACTATGGCTACACCTTC
TRBD1	TRBV28	NA	TRBJ1-5	CASSRGTAQPQHF	TGTGCCAGCAGCCGTGGGACAGCACAGCCCCAGCATTTT
NA	TRBV18	NA	TRBJ1-6	CASSPRGSLPGPLNSPLHF	TGTGCCAGCTCACCAAGGGGCAGCCTTCCGGGCCCGCTTAATTCACCCCTCCACTTT
NA	TRBV9	NA	TRBJ1-1	CASSVAGARAEAFF	TGTGCCAGCAGCGTAGCAGGGGCGCGTGCTGAAGCTTTCTTT
TRBD2	TRBV5-1	NA	TRBJ2-3	CASRSGSGTDTQYF	TGCGCCAGCAGGAGCGGGAGTGGCACAGATACGCAGTATTTT
TRBD2	TRBV7-3	NA	TRBJ2-1	CASSFAGVRNEQFF	TGTGCCAGCAGCTTCGCGGGAGTGAGGAATGAGCAGTTCTTC
TRBD2	TRBV6-6	once	TRBJ2-1	CAGGGGPSNEQFF	TGTGCCGGCGGCGGGGGGCCGAGCAATGAGCAGTTCTTC
NA	TRBV7-8	NA	TRBJ1-6	CASSLQGNNSPLHF	TGTGCCAGCAGCTTACAGGGGAATAATTCACCCCTCCACTTT
TRBD1	TRBV19	NA	TRBJ1-6	CASNDRGSYNSPLHF	TGTGCCAGTAACGACAGGGGGTCCTATAATTCACCCCTCCACTTT
NA	TRBV5-6	NA	TRBJ1-2	CASSSEALGHQNGYTF	TGTGCCAGCAGCTCCGAGGCCTTGGGACACCAAAATGGCTACACCTTC
NA	TRBV7-3	NA	TRBJ1-5	CASSPSGGWNQPQHF	TGTGCCAGCAGCCCCTCGGGGGGGTGGAATCAGCCCCAGCATTTT
TRBD2	TRBV6-4	NA	TRBJ2-1	CASASSGGSDEQFF	TGTGCCAGCGCTTCTAGCGGGGGGTCCGATGAGCAGTTCTTC
TRBD2	TRBV7-9	NA	TRBJ2-5	CASSSLAGVEETQYF	TGTGCCAGCAGCTCGCTAGCGGGGGTCGAGGAGACCCAGTACTTC
TRBD2	TRBV7-2	NA	TRBJ2-7	CASSLAGTSGLSSYEQYF	TGTGCCAGCAGCTTAGCCGGGACTAGCGGGTTGAGCTCCTACGAGCAGTACTTC
NA	TRBV30	NA	TRBJ1-6	CAWSAQFNSPLHF	TGTGCCTGGAGTGCACAATTCAACTCACCCCTCCACTTT
TRBD1	TRBV29-1	few	TRBJ1-2	CSARPGTGGPYGYTF	TGCAGCGCCCGTCCCGGGACAGGGGGCCCTTATGGCTACACCTTC
TRBD1	TRBV30	NA	TRBJ2-3	CAWSKTGSTDTQYF	TGTGCCTGGAGTAAGACAGGGAGCACAGATACGCAGTATTTT
NA	TRBV7-9	NA	TRBJ1-2	CASSLKSGRADYGYTF	TGTGCCAGCAGCCTTAAATCTGGCAGGGCGGACTATGGCTACACCTTC
TRBD1	TRBV6-5	NA	TRBJ2-2	CASSSSYRGPGELFF	TGTGCCAGCAGTAGTAGCTATAGGGGGCCCGGGGAGCTGTTTTTT
TRBD2	TRBV2	NA	TRBJ2-1	CASSSGTSGYYNEQFF	TGTGCCAGCAGTAGTGGGACTAGCGGGTACTACAATGAGCAGTTCTTC
NA	TRBV27	NA	TRBJ1-1	CASSFNPPGSEAFF	TGTGCCAGCAGCTTTAACCCCCCCGGGTCTGAAGCTTTCTTT
TRBD2	TRBV7-2	NA	TRBJ2-1	CASSPQRGNSNEQFF	TGTGCCAGCAGCCCCCAGCGGGGTAATTCGAATGAGCAGTTCTTC
TRBD1	TRBV30	NA	TRBJ2-7	CAWSTGTGPGAEQYF	TGTGCCTGGAGTACCGGGACAGGGCCCGGGGCCGAGCAGTACTTC
TRBD1	TRBV5-4	NA	TRBJ2-5	CASSPTGTGLVQETQYF	TGTGCCAGCAGCCCCACCGGGACAGGGTTAGTTCAGGAGACCCAGTACTTC
NA	TRBV4-2	few	TRBJ1-3	CASSQLDSRGNTIYF	TGTGCCAGCAGCCAGCTGGACAGCCGCGGAAACACCATATATTTT
NA	TRBV5-6	NA	TRBJ1-3	CASSSPTASGNTIYF	TGTGCCAGCAGCTCTCCGACAGCCTCTGGAAACACCATATATTTT
NA	TRBV4-1	once	TRBJ2-1	CASSQSYRVNEQFF	TGCGCCAGCAGCCAAAGCTACAGAGTCAATGAGCAGTTCTTC
NA	TRBV5-4	NA	TRBJ1-1	CASSLYPEGTEAFF	TGTGCCAGCAGCTTGTACCCCGAGGGCACTGAAGCTTTCTTT
NA	TRBV27	NA	TRBJ1-5	CASSLSGGRIGNQPQHF	TGTGCCAGCAGTTTATCGGGGGGACGGATTGGGAATCAGCCCCAGCATTTT
TRBD2	TRBV6-6	NA	TRBJ2-1	CASSPGAGGTYNEQFF	TGTGCCAGCAGTCCCGGGGCGGGGGGCACTTACAATGAGCAGTTCTTC
TRBD2	TRBV5-1	NA	TRBJ2-1	CASSLGLAGVSYNEQFF	TGCGCCAGCAGCCTAGGACTAGCGGGAGTCTCCTACAATGAGCAGTTCTTC
TRBD1	TRBV7-2	NA	TRBJ1-2	CASSLDRGNGYTF	TGTGCCAGCAGCTTGGACAGGGGAAATGGCTACACCTTC